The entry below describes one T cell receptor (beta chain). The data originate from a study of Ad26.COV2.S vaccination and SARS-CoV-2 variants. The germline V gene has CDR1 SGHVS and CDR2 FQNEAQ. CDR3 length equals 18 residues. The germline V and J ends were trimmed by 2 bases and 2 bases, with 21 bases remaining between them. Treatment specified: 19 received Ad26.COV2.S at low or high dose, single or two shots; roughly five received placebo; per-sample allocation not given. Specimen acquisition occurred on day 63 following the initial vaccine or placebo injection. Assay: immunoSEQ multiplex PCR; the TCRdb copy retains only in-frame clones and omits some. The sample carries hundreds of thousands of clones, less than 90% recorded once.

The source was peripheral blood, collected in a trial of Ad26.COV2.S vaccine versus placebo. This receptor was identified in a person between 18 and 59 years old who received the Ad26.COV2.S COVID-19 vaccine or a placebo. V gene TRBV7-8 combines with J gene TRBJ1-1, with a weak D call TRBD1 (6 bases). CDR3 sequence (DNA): TGTGCCAGCAGCTTAAGGGAGAAAGGGGGGACGGTTAACACTGAAGCTTTCTTT. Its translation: CASSLREKGGTVNTEAFF.